This paragraph covers one T cell receptor (beta chain) sequence. Its antigen is unidentified. This sample was taken from a study of Ad26.COV2.S vaccination and SARS-CoV-2 variants. Study-level background: Dosing was one shot or two shots 56 days apart.

CDR3 size: 17 residues. Germline values: CDR1 SNHLY, CDR2 FYNNEI. Trimming removed 2 bases at V and 1 base at J, with 17 bases between. Study results and limitations: The TCR-based breadth and depth measures might underestimate overall T cell responses.

Libraries were prepared by immunoSEQ multiplex PCR; TCRdb keeps only in-frame clonotypes and omits some of them. The sample has 200,000 to 250,000 clones, roughly 90% seen once. Indicated treatment: roughly 19 received Ad26.COV2.S at low or high dose, single or two shots; a few received placebo; per-sample allocation not given. Sampling was performed 63 days after the first vaccine or placebo injection. This specimen was peripheral blood, taken in a trial of Ad26.COV2.S vaccine versus placebo. This clonotype was obtained from a person between 18 and 60 years old who received the Ad26.COV2.S COVID-19 vaccine or a placebo. The chain recombines TRBV2 with TRBJ1-1; possible D gene TRBD1, 5 bases. The CDR3 here is CASSEMVLGTPNTEAFF. CDR3 bases: TGTGCCAGCAGTGAAATGGTCCTGGGGACCCCGAACACTGAAGCTTTCTTT.